A single sample is the source of the 31 T cell receptor beta chains below, sequenced in a study of blood T cell repertoires in COVID-19. Profiled with immunoSEQ multiplex PCR; TCRdb holds only in-frame clones, not every one. This sample has 200,000 to 250,000 clones, with less than 85% found just once. Sequenced material: peripheral blood. The receptor set was obtained from a woman between 70 and 85 years old with active or convalescent COVID-19.

The rearrangement joins TRBV20-1 to TRBJ1-1, with D tentatively TRBD1 (5 bases). The V gene lost 6 bases and the J gene lost 5 bases, with 10 bases spanning the gap. The CDR3 extends over 11 amino acids. CDR1 is DFQATT and CDR2 is SNEGSKA in the germline V gene (reference sequence). The CDR3 sequence is CSARGITEAFF. The CDR3 DNA is TGCAGTGCCCGGGGGATTACTGAAGCTTTCTTT.

The chain combines TRBV3-1 (or the pseudogene TRBV3-2) with TRBJ2-7; TRBD1 aligns across 7 bases. The length of the CDR3 is 14 residues. With 1 base clipped from V and 7 bases from J, the junction kept 7 bases outside the gene matches. In germline, CDR1 is LGHDT, CDR2 YNNKEL (reference sequence). The CDR3 nucleotides read TGTGCCAGCAGCCAAGTTACAGGGGCTGGAGAGCAGTACTTC. Translated: CASSQVTGAGEQYF.

The chain links TRBV28 to TRBJ1-2; possibly TRBD1 for D (6 bases). This CDR3 has 16 residues. Germline V gives CDR1 MDHEN, CDR2 SYDVKM. V lost 7 bases to trimming and J lost 2 bases, with 20 bases between them. CDR3 in amino acids: CASTPGGAGRNYGYTF. The CDR3 DNA reads as TGTGCCAGCACCCCGGGGGGCGCGGGCAGAAACTATGGCTACACCTTC.

V and J are TRBV3-1 (or the pseudogene TRBV3-2) and TRBJ1-1; D uncertain. V was trimmed by 1 base and J by 3 bases, leaving 9 bases between them. Per germline, CDR1 LGHDT and CDR2 YNNKEL (reference sequence). This CDR3 has 14 amino acids. In nucleotides, the CDR3 is TGTGCCAGCAGCCAAGCGAGTTTCTACACTGAAGCTTTCTTT. Residues: CASSQASFYTEAFF.

V is TRBV28 and J is TRBJ2-3, with 8 bases aligning to TRBD1. J gave up 6 bases and V 6 bases, and 5 bases lay outside the gene matches. CDR1 is MDHEN and CDR2 is SYDVKM in the germline V gene. This CDR3 region has 13 residues. In DNA form, the CDR3 reads TGTGCCAGCAGCTTGCAGGGGGCGGATACGCAGTATTTT. Protein product: CASSLQGADTQYF.

This clone was observed once. This chain joins TRBV4-1 and TRBJ2-1; D is undetermined. V was trimmed by 1 base and J by 9 bases, leaving 7 bases between them. Germline values: CDR1 MGHRA, CDR2 YSYEKL. CDR3 length: 12 residues. The CDR3 is CASSQAPGEQFF. As DNA, the CDR3 is TGCGCCAGCAGCCAAGCTCCGGGTGAGCAGTTCTTC.

The sample holds a few counts of this clone. The chain has TRBV25-1 and TRBJ1-5; 7 bases align to TRBD1. The ends lost 6 bases at V and 3 bases at J; junction bases unmatched: 8. The CDR3 loop spans 15 amino acids. From germline, CDR1 is MGHDK and CDR2 SYGVNS. The CDR3 DNA is TGTGCCAGCAGCTCCGGACAGGCGCTCAATCAGCCCCAGCATTTT. It yields the protein CASSSGQALNQPQHF.

The chain carries TRBV9 and TRBJ2-2, with a possible D match to TRBD2 (6 bases). Germline V gene sequence: CDR1 SGDLS, CDR2 YYNGEE. Trimming took 0 bases from V and 7 from J, leaving 7 bases between them. The CDR3 runs 13 residues. This CDR3 reads CASSVAGDGELFF. For the CDR3, the DNA is TGTGCCAGCAGCGTAGCGGGGGACGGGGAGCTGTTTTTT.

The chain has TRBV30 and TRBJ1-2; no clear D. Germline V gene sequence: CDR1 GTSNPN, CDR2 SVGIG (reference sequence). CDR3 length: 12 residues. The V end was cut by 4 bases, the J end by 1 base, with 7 bases between. Written as DNA, the CDR3 is TGTGCCTGGATTGGCAATAACTATGGCTACACCTTC. Residues: CAWIGNNYGYTF.

The chain couples TRBV28 to TRBJ2-7, with unresolved D. The CDR3 spans 13 residues. V lost 5 bases to trimming and J lost 6 bases, with 14 bases between them. Germline CDR1 MDHEN, CDR2 SYDVKM. CDR3 DNA: TGTGCCAGCAGTCGAAGACTGGCTACCGAGCAGTACTTC. This encodes CASSRRLATEQYF. The variable domain in full, completed from reference TRBV28 and TRBJ2-7, reads DVKVTQSSRYLVKRTGEKVFLECVQDMDHENMFWYRQDPGLGLRLIYFSYDVKMKEKGDIPEGYSVSREKKERFSLILESASTNQTSMYLCASSRRLATEQYFGPGTRLTVT.

The chain joins TRBV7-8 to TRBJ1-4, with D maybe TRBD1 (6 bases). Germline V gene lookup returns CDR1 SGHVS and CDR2 FQNEAQ. Trimming took off 6 bases at V and 8 bases at J, with 19 bases between the two ends. CDR3 length: 15 residues. Here the CDR3 DNA reads TGTGCCAGCAGTGTAATGCAGGGGCGCGACGAAAAACTGTTTTTT. This encodes CASSVMQGRDEKLFF.

The chain is built from TRBV27 and TRBJ1-6; 7 bases agree with TRBD1. V shed 3 bases, J shed 7 bases, and the junction held 6 bases outside the gene matches. The CDR3 consists of 15 residues. Germline V gene lookup returns CDR1 MNHEY and CDR2 SMNVEV (reference sequence). The CDR3 here is CASSFETGSNSPLHF. Written as DNA, the CDR3 is TGTGCCAGCAGTTTCGAGACAGGGAGCAATTCACCCCTCCACTTT.

The chain recombines TRBV7-9 with TRBJ2-7; 7 bases map to TRBD2. Trimming cost V 5 bases and J 3 bases; bases outside gene matches: 1. In germline, CDR1 is SEHNR, CDR2 FQNEAQ (reference sequence). The length of the CDR3 is 12 residues. The CDR3 DNA is TGTGCCAGCAGCCGCGGGGGCTACGAGCAGTACTTC. Protein: CASSRGGYEQYF.

V gene TRBV6-2 or TRBV6-3 combines with J gene TRBJ1-1; TRBD1 matches at 7 bases. Germline-derived CDR1 and CDR2 are MNHEY and SVGEGT. The CDR3 runs 13 residues. With V trimmed by 5 bases and J by 6 bases, 6 bases remained unmatched. The CDR3 DNA reads TGTGCCAGCAGTCTGGACAGGAGCCCTGAAGCTTTCTTT. It translates to CASSLDRSPEAFF.

This clone has just one count. This chain connects TRBV3-1 (or the pseudogene TRBV3-2) to TRBJ2-5, with 14 nucleotides matching TRBD2. The CDR3 sequence is 15 residues long. V shed 7 bases, J shed 1 base, and the junction held 2 bases outside the gene matches. CDR1 and CDR2 from the germline V gene are LGHDT and YNNKEL (reference sequence). CDR3 DNA: TGTGCCAGCACCGGGACTAGCGGGGGCCAAGAGACCCAGTACTTC. Its protein product is CASTGTSGGQETQYF.

V gene TRBV19 combines with J gene TRBJ1-4; D unclear. Trimming took off 2 bases at V and 8 bases at J, with 12 bases between the two ends. The germline gives CDR1 LNHDA, CDR2 SQIVND (reference sequence). The CDR3 extends over 14 amino acids. This CDR3 reads CASSILGGNEKLFF. DNA of the CDR3: TGTGCCAGTAGTATACTGGGAGGCAACGAAAAACTGTTTTTT.

The chain combines TRBV2 with TRBJ1-6, with 8 bases that match TRBD1. CDR1 and CDR2 (germline): SNHLY, FYNNEI. The CDR3 spans 16 residues. Trimming removed 4 bases from V and 4 bases from J; junction bases left unmatched: 6. CDR3 sequence (DNA): TGTGCCAGCAGTGGGAGGCAGGGGGCTTATAATTCACCCCTCCACTTT. This translates into CASSGRQGAYNSPLHF.

J is TRBJ2-7 and V is TRBV6-6; TRBD1 aligns across 11 bases. This CDR3 is built from 13 residues. Germline V gene lookup returns CDR1 MNHNY and CDR2 SVGAGI (reference sequence). V was pared by 7 bases and J by 3 bases, with 2 bases of the junction left unmatched. CDR3 sequence (DNA): TGTGCCAGCACCGGGACAGGGGGCTACGAGCAGTACTTC. As protein: CASTGTGGYEQYF.

This chain links TRBV5-1 with TRBJ1-2, with D possibly matching TRBD1 (5 bases). The V end lost 4 bases, the J end lost 5 bases, and 12 bases lay between the germline ends. Looked up from germline, CDR1 is SGHRS and CDR2 is YFSETQ. CDR3 length: 13 residues. The CDR3 nucleotides are TGCGCCAGCAGCCCTGGACACGCATATGGCTACACCTTC. Translated, it gives CASSPGHAYGYTF.

The J gene is TRBJ2-5, the V gene TRBV5-1; 7 bases agree with TRBD2. This CDR3 has 15 residues. CDR1 SGHRS and CDR2 YFSETQ come from the germline V gene. Losses at the gene ends were 0 bases for V and 2 bases for J; bases not matched to a gene: 4. The CDR3: CASSLAIGGQETQYF. DNA of the CDR3: TGCGCCAGCAGCTTGGCCATCGGGGGGCAAGAGACCCAGTACTTC.

The chain has TRBV7-2 and TRBJ1-1, with D unresolved. V shed 0 bases and J shed 2 bases, with 7 bases lying between them. Germline V CDR1 and CDR2: SGHTA, FQGNSA. This CDR3 has 14 amino acids. In nucleotides, the CDR3 is TGTGCCAGCAGCTTAGCGGGCCCCAACACTGAAGCTTTCTTT. Amino acids: CASSLAGPNTEAFF.

This clone was observed once. The V gene is TRBV5-5, the J gene TRBJ2-5, with D possibly being TRBD2 (5 bases). V lost 7 bases and J 5 bases, leaving 18 bases between the germline ends. Germline V gene sequence: CDR1 SGHKS, CDR2 YYEKEE (reference sequence). CDR3 length equals 14 residues. This chain's CDR3 is CASPDFGPQETQYF. CDR3 nucleotides: TGTGCCAGCCCGGACTTTGGGCCCCAGGAGACCCAGTACTTC.

This chain uses TRBV19 with TRBJ1-1, with TRBD1 identical over 7 bases. The CDR3 has 16 residues. Germline CDR1 LNHDA, CDR2 SQIVND (reference sequence). The trim removed 5 bases at V and 7 bases at J, leaving 16 bases unmatched. DNA for the CDR3: TGTGCCAGTAGTCGTAGATCGGGACAGACTATCCTTGAAGCTTTCTTT. Protein: CASSRRSGQTILEAFF.

The rearrangement uses TRBV7-8 and TRBJ1-5, with a weak D call TRBD1 (6 bases). This CDR3 has 16 residues. Germline assignment: CDR1 SGHVS and CDR2 FQNEAQ. Between the trimmed V and J ends, which lost 5 bases and 3 bases, there was a span of 17 bases. Here the CDR3 DNA reads TGTGCCAGCAGCCAACAGTCGACAGGCGTCAATCAGCCCCAGCATTTT. Translating gives CASSQQSTGVNQPQHF. Variable domain in full (rest from reference TRBV7-8 and TRBJ1-5): GAGVSQSPRYKVAKRGQDVALRCDPISGHVSLFWYQQALGQGPEFLTYFQNEAQLDKSGLPSDRFFAERPEGSVSTLKIQRTQQEDSAVYLCASSQQSTGVNQPQHFGDGTRLSIL.

The chain links TRBV30 to TRBJ2-3; possible D gene TRBD1, 5 bases. Germline values: CDR1 GTSNPN, CDR2 SVGIG (reference sequence). The CDR3 extends over 15 amino acids. V dropped 4 bases and J dropped 3 bases, with 17 bases sitting between them. The chain's CDR3 is CAWTVGRVGTDTQYF. CDR3 nucleotide sequence: TGTGCCTGGACCGTAGGCAGGGTGGGGACAGATACGCAGTATTTT.

V usage is TRBV5-1 and J usage is TRBJ2-3, with 7 nucleotides matching TRBD1. Germline assignment: CDR1 SGHRS and CDR2 YFSETQ. The CDR3 has 15 residues. V lost 2 bases to trimming and J lost 2 bases; unmatched junction nucleotides: 5. The CDR3 protein is CASSFTGQFTDTQYF. The CDR3 DNA reads TGCGCCAGCAGCTTCACGGGACAGTTCACAGATACGCAGTATTTT.

CDR3 region: CAWSLMGGGYTF. The CDR3 DNA is TGTGCCTGGAGTTTAATGGGGGGAGGCTACACCTTC. The V and J genes are TRBV30 and TRBJ1-2; a weak D match, TRBD1 (5 bases). V lost 2 bases and J lost 8, with 12 bases in between. CDR3 size: 12 residues. Germline-derived CDR1 and CDR2 are GTSNPN and SVGIG (reference sequence).

This chain joins TRBV6-5 and TRBJ2-7; tentatively, D is TRBD1 (7 bases). V dropped 5 bases and J dropped 3 bases, with 17 bases sitting between them. The CDR3 extends over 15 amino acids. Germline CDR1 MNHEY, CDR2 SVGAGI. The DNA of the CDR3 is TGTGCCAGCAGTCCTATCGGGGGACAGATCTACGAGCAGTACTTC. Translated, it gives CASSPIGGQIYEQYF.

This clone was counted between two and nine times. This chain's CDR3 is CASSPQGGPYGYTF. The CDR3 DNA follows: TGTGCCAGCAGCCCTCAGGGCGGCCCCTATGGCTACACCTTC. The chain links TRBV9 to TRBJ1-2; tentative D call: TRBD1 (5 bases). Germline V gives CDR1 SGDLS, CDR2 YYNGEE. Trimming cost V 4 bases and J 4 bases, with 14 bases left between them. CDR3 length equals 14 residues.

The rearrangement joins TRBV5-5 to TRBJ1-5; D uncertain. Germline values: CDR1 SGHKS, CDR2 YYEKEE (reference sequence). This CDR3 region has 17 residues. V lost 0 bases to trimming and J lost 4 bases, with 17 bases between them. CDR3 residues: CASSLEPVTLRNQPQHF. CDR3 sequence (DNA): TGTGCCAGCAGCTTGGAGCCGGTTACCTTGAGGAATCAGCCCCAGCATTTT. Looking up the rest from reference TRBV5-5 and TRBJ1-5 gives the full variable domain: DAGVTQSPTHLIKTRGQQVTLRCSPISGHKSVSWYQQVLGQGPQFIFQYYEKEERGRGNFPDRFSARQFPNYSSELNVNALLLGDSALYLCASSLEPVTLRNQPQHFGDGTRLSIL.

V usage is TRBV4-1 and J usage is TRBJ2-1, with 12 bases fitting TRBD2. Germline V gene sequence: CDR1 MGHRA, CDR2 YSYEKL. J gave up 7 bases and V 0 bases, and 10 bases lay outside the gene matches. The CDR3 totals 18 residues. Written as DNA, the CDR3 is TGCGCCAGCAGCCAAGACCCCTTGACTAGCGGGAGAAGGAATGAGCAGTTCTTC. It encodes CASSQDPLTSGRRNEQFF.